This TCR beta chain was found in a study of blood T cell repertoires in COVID-19. The overall study: The United States, Italy and Spain were the sources of the acute and convalescent COVID-19 samples. Sources were T cells, B-cell-depleted T cells, or PBMCs; the material itself was cDNA or gDNA.

The CDR3 contains 13 residues. The germline V gene encodes CDR1 LNHDA and CDR2 SQIVND (reference sequence). Germline trimming cut 7 bases from V and 4 bases from J; bases unmatched to any gene: 3. In the authors' workflow: How many nucleated cells were present was estimated from reference gene primer amplification. The method was immunoSEQ multiplex PCR; TCRdb's version includes in-frame clones alone and lacks a portion of them. That table gives V, J and clone size, and the DNA gave D and trimming. The data hold approximately 73,000 clones, with 89% observed a single time. The clonotype comes from an elderly man with acute or convalescent COVID-19. The chain has TRBV19 and TRBJ1-3; 8 nucleotides match TRBD1. The specimen was peripheral blood. The CDR3 region is CASTGQGGNTIYF. Written as DNA, the CDR3 is TGTGCCAGTACCGGACAGGGAGGAAACACCATATATTTT. Drawing the rest from reference TRBV19 and TRBJ1-3, the complete variable domain is DGGITQSPKYLFRKEGQNVTLSCEQNLNHDAMYWYRQDPGQGLRLIYYSQIVNDFQKGDIAEGYSVSREKKESFPLTVTSAQKNPTAFYLCASTGQGGNTIYFGEGSWLTVV.